A selection of T cell receptor beta chains follows, all from one sample in a study of shared clonotypes between healthy human individuals. Only in-frame clones appear in the TCRdb table, and some are missing; sequencing was by immunoSEQ multiplex PCR. The profile shows 2 million to 2.5 million clones, approximately 94% of them singletons. Material: naive CD8+ T cells sorted from blood. The receptors originated from a man in his late teens or twenties in good health. Both conserved end residues are part of each CDR3. The D gene is left open where the match is weak. Size values are once, few and many counts, or a class for expanded clones, and some rows have none.

j_call v_call d_call clone_size cdr3_nt cdr3_aa
TRBJ1-1 TRBV2 . . TGTGCCAGGTCCCACCCCCTCCTGACAGGGAACACTGAAGCTTTCTTT CARSHPLLTGNTEAFF
TRBJ1-3 TRBV2 . . TGTGCCAGCAGTGAATCGGGGGTCGCCTCTGGAAACACCATATATTTT CASSESGVASGNTIYF
TRBJ1-2 TRBV28 . . TGTGCCAGCAGTTTCCCGAGCAGCATTAACTATGGCTACACCTTC CASSFPSSINYGYTF
TRBJ1-1 TRBV6-5 . . TGTGCCAGCAGTCTCACAGAGTACTACACTGAAGCTTTCTTT CASSLTEYYTEAFF
TRBJ2-2 TRBV30 . . TGTGCCTGGAGTGTAGCTGGGACCGGGGAGCTGTTTTTT CAWSVAGTGELFF
TRBJ2-7 TRBV27 TRBD2 . TGTGCCAGTAGACTAGCGGGAGGTTCCCACGAGCAGTACTTC CASRLAGGSHEQYF
TRBJ2-7 TRBV5-6 TRBD2 once TGTGCCAGCAGCTTGTTAGCGGGGGGTCCCTACGAGCAGTACTTC CASSLLAGGPYEQYF
TRBJ2-5 TRBV7-9 TRBD2 . TGTGCCAGCAGCCGGCGGGGGAGGAGTTTAGAGACCCAGTACTTC CASSRRGRSLETQYF
TRBJ1-4 TRBV15 . . TGTGCCACCAGCAGTGAGGCGGGAGGTGAAAAACTGTTTTTT CATSSEAGGEKLFF
TRBJ2-1 TRBV18 . . TGTGCCAGCTCACCGGACAATGAGCAGTTCTTC CASSPDNEQFF
TRBJ2-7 TRBV15 . . TGTGCCACCGAATCCGGGGCTACGGGTGGTTCCGAGCAGTACTTC CATESGATGGSEQYF
TRBJ1-4 TRBV19 . . TGTGCCAGTAGTACGGGCGAGACAGTAAATGAAAAACTGTTTTTT CASSTGETVNEKLFF
TRBJ1-3 TRBV21-1 . . TGTGCCAGCAGCAAAGTGGCACTCTGCTGCTCTGGAAACACCATATATTTT CASSKVALCCSGNTIYF
TRBJ2-3 TRBV7-3 . . TGTGCCAGCAGCGGGGTAGGCACAGATACGCAGTATTTT CASSGVGTDTQYF
TRBJ2-7 TRBV30 . . TGTGCCTGCAGCCCTATTGACAGATTTAGCTCCTACGAGCAGTACTTC CACSPIDRFSSYEQYF
TRBJ2-3 TRBV9 . . TGTGCCAGCAGCGCCTACGGGTTGATCGTAGATACGCAGTATTTT CASSAYGLIVDTQYF
TRBJ1-2 TRBV7-9 . . TGTGCCAGCAGCTTAGTGCCGGACAGATACGGCTACACCTTC CASSLVPDRYGYTF
TRBJ1-1 TRBV9 . . TGTGCCAGCAGCGTTTCCTCGGGCGGGACTGAAGCTTTCTTT CASSVSSGGTEAFF
TRBJ2-1 TRBV5-1 . . TGCGCCAGCAGCGAGGCAGGGGCCTACAATGAGCAGTTCTTC CASSEAGAYNEQFF
TRBJ2-7 TRBV11-2 . . TGTGCCAGCAGCTTAGCCAGGGGGGGCTACGAGCAGTACTTC CASSLARGGYEQYF
TRBJ2-1 TRBV28 . . TGTGCCAGCAAGCAGGAGATGCCCTACAATGAGCAGTTCTTC CASKQEMPYNEQFF
TRBJ1-5 TRBV7-2 . once TGTGCCAGCAGCTACTCCGTTCTGTTGGATCAGCCCCAGCATTTT CASSYSVLLDQPQHF
TRBJ2-2 TRBV7-6 TRBD2 . TGTGCCAGCAGCTTAGGCCTAGCGGGGGGGAACACCGGGGAGCTGTTTTTT CASSLGLAGGNTGELFF
TRBJ2-1 TRBV5-1 TRBD2 . TGCGCCAGCTCTATAGCGGGAGGGCCTTCCAATGAGCAGTTCTTC CASSIAGGPSNEQFF
TRBJ2-1 TRBV6-1 . . TGTGCCAGCAGCATTACCGATTACTCCTACAATGAGCAGTTCTTC CASSITDYSYNEQFF
TRBJ2-5 TRBV13 . . TGTGCCAGCAGCCCTGAGTACAGGGGCGGGGGAGAGACCCAGTACTTC CASSPEYRGGGETQYF
TRBJ2-7 TRBV5-4 TRBD1 once TGTGCCAGCAGCTTGGGGACAGGGGAAACCTACGAGCAGTACTTC CASSLGTGETYEQYF
TRBJ1-5 TRBV4-1 TRBD1 . TGCGCCAGCAGCCCAAACAGGGGTAGCAATCAGCCCCAGCATTTT CASSPNRGSNQPQHF
TRBJ2-7 TRBV2 . . TGTGCCAGCCGAGCAGGACAAATCTACGAGCAGTACTTC CASRAGQIYEQYF
TRBJ2-1 TRBV9 . . TGTGCCAGCAGCGCTGAGAAAAATGAGCAGTTCTTC CASSAEKNEQFF
TRBJ2-1 TRBV7-2 TRBD2 once TGTGCCAGCAGCTTAGAGCTAGCGGGGGGATCTGGGTTCTTC CASSLELAGGSGFF
TRBJ1-1 TRBV28 . . TGTGCCAGCAGTTTTTTTCGCCAGGGTCGGAACACTGAAGCTTTCTTT CASSFFRQGRNTEAFF
TRBJ1-4 TRBV7-7 . . TGTGCTAGCAGCTTAGGAGGGGTTAATGAAAAACTGTTTTTT CASSLGGVNEKLFF
TRBJ2-7 TRBV15 TRBD2 . TGTGCCACCAGCAGAGAACCTCTAGCGGAGGCCTACGAGCAGTACTTC CATSREPLAEAYEQYF
TRBJ1-2 TRBV9 TRBD1 . TGTGCCAGCAGCGAAACCGGGACAGTTGAAGGCTACACCTTC CASSETGTVEGYTF
TRBJ1-1 TRBV7-9 . . TGTGCCAGCACATACCCCGGGGTCCCTACTGAAGCTTTCTTT CASTYPGVPTEAFF